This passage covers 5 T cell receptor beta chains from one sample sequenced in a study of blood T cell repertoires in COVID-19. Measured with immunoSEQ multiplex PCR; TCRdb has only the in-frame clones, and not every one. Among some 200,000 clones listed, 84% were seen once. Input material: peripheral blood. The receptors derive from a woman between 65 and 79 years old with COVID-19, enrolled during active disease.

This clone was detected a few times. CDR3 in amino acids: CASRADQPQHF. DNA of the CDR3: TGTGCCAGCAGAGCGGACCAGCCCCAGCATTTT. The J gene is TRBJ1-5, the V gene TRBV2; no definite D call. The CDR3 consists of 11 residues. Germline V gene data show CDR1 as SNHLY and CDR2 as FYNNEI. Trimming took 6 bases from V and 7 from J, leaving 7 bases between them.

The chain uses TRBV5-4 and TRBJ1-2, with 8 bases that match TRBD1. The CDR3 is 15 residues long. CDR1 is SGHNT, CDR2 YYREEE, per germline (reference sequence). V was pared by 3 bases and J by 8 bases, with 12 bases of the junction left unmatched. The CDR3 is CASSSPRTGSGGYTF. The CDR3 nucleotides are TGTGCCAGCAGCTCGCCCCGGACAGGGTCAGGCGGCTACACCTTC.

The CDR3 DNA sequence: TGTGCCAGCAGCTGGCGGGAGAGCAATCAGCCCCAGCATTTT. This gives the protein CASSWRESNQPQHF. This rearrangement joins TRBV7-8 to TRBJ1-5; the D is unclear. Germline V lookup: CDR1 SGHVS, CDR2 FQNEAQ. The CDR3 is 14 residues long. V shed 4 bases and J shed 1 base, with 8 bases lying between them.

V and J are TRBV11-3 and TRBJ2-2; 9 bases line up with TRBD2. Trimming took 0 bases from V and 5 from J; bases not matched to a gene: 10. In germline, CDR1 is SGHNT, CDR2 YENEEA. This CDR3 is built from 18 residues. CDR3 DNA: TGTGCCAGCAGCTTAGATTTGCTCGAAACTAGCGGGACCGGGGAGCTGTTTTTT. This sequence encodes CASSLDLLETSGTGELFF. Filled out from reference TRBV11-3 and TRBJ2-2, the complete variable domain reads EAGVVQSPRYKIIEKKQPVAFWCNPISGHNTLYWYLQNLGQGPELLIRYENEEAVDDSQLPKDRFSAERLKGVDSTLKIQPAELGDSAVYLCASSLDLLETSGTGELFFGEGSRLTVL.

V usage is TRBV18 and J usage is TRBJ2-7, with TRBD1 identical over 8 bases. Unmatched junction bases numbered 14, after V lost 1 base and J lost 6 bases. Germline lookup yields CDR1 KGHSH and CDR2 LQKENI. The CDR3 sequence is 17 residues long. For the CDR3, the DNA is TGTGCCAGCTCACCACTATCGGGGGCGACAGGGGTCATCGAGCAGTACTTC. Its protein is CASSPLSGATGVIEQYF.